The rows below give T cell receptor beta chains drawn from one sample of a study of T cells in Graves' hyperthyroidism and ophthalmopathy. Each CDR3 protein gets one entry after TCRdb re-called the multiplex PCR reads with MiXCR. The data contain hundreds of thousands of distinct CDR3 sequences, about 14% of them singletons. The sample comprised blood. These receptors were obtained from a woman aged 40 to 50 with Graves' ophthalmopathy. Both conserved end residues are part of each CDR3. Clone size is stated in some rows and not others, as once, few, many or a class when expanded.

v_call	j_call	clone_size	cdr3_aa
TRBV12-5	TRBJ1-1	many	CASGPFRGGAGTEAFF
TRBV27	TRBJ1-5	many	CASSLGGGAQPQHF
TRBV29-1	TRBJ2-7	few	CSVEVGGGGEQYF
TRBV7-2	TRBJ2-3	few	CASSYLQGRTDTQYF
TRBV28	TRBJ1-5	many	CASSGGGQSNQPQHF
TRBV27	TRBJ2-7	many	CASSSGTGGSYEQYF
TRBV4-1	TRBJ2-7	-	CASSQGTSGVYEQYF
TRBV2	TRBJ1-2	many	CASNRDRSINYGYTF
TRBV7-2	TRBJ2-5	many	CASSFYRDRRETQYF
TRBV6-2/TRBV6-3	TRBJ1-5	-	CASDRGGGSNQPQHF
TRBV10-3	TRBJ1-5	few	CATDPGTGTIQPQHF
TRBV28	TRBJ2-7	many	CASSPSFSGDDEQYF
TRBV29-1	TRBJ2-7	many	CSVKGRLTYEQYF
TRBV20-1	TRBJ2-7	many	CSARGTQSYEQYF
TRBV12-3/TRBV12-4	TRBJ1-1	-	CASGGGPLGTEAFF
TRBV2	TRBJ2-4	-	CASSEVTGTVGYWNIQYF
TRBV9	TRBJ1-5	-	CASSVSGVGQPQHF
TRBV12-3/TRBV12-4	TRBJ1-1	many	CASRRDSGNTEAFF
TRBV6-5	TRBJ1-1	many	CASSYPRTGENTEAFF
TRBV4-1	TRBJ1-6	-	CASSQEGCSPLHF
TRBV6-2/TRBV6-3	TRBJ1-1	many	CASRPHILPRNTEAFF
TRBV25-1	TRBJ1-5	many	CASSHITEGPRKSQPQHF
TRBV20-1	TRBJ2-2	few	CSARDTTSGSSSTGELFF
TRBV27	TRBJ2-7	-	CASSPHPSSYEQYF
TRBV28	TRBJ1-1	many	CASSLRTQEAFF
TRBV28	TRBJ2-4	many	CASITRGDFWTNIQYF
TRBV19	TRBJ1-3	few	CASSIPSRGSLGNTIYF
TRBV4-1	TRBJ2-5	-	CASSQPTGDQYF
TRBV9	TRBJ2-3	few	CASSVSTGTDTQYF
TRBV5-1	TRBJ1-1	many	CASSLTGIGNTEAFF
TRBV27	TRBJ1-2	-	CASSLMGSDYGYTF
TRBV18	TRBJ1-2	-	CASSPTEYGYTF
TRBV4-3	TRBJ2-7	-	CASSHSGTGGYEQYF
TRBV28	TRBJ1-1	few	CASRNSPLGAFF
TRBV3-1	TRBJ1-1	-	CASSQSGEGTEAFF
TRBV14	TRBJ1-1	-	CASSQRSTEAFF
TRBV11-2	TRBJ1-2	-	CASSRPPALRWSGGYTF
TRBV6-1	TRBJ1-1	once	CASSPDRGRPEAFF
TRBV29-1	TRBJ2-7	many	CSVGSGSYEQYF
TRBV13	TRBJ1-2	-	CASSLGTVDYGYTF
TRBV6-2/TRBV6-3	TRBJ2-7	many	CASSGDSTPYEQYF
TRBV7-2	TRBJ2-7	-	CASSLDGGRLEQYF
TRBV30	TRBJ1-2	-	CAWRGVGFGYTF
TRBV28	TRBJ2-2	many	CASTPVGQGASGELFF
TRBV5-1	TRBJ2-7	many	CASSFKGRSYEQYF
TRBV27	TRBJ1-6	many	CASSLRQGNSPLHF
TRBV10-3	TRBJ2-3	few	CATLADSTDTQYF
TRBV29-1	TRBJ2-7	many	CSVRGLPEYEQYF
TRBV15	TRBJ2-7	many	CATSRGGQGSNEQYF
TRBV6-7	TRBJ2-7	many	CASSYRCREQYF
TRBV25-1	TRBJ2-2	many	CASKGQGSTGELFF
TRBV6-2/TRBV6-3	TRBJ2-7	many	CASSYERERFYEQYF
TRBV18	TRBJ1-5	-	CASSPRGSVSNQPQHF
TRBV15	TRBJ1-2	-	CATSRDLPGSGYGYTF
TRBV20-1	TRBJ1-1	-	CSAGPYREMNTEAFF
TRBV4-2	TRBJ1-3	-	CASSQADRILSGNTIYF
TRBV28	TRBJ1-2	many	CASTLEEGFWYGYTF